This T cell receptor beta chain was retrieved from a study of control samples from healthy donors and cancer patients. Some clones are missing from TCRdb's copy, which holds only in-frame ones; the method was immunoSEQ multiplex PCR. This sample has 150,000 to 200,000 clones, with about 90% found just once. V lost 5 bases and J 9 bases, leaving 11 bases between the germline ends. Germline V gene data show CDR1 as MDHEN and CDR2 as SYDVKM. The CDR3 has 12 residues. Sequencing used blood. This chain links TRBV28 with TRBJ2-1; D unclear. The clonotype was recovered from a woman aged 50 to 65 in good health. The CDR3 region has the DNA TGTGCCAGCAGTCCATACATCGGTGAGCAGTTCTTC. The encoded protein is CASSPYIGEQFF.